This paragraph reports one TCR beta chain. The source of the sample is a study of blood T cell repertoires in COVID-19. Overall study: Material from acute and convalescent COVID-19 was sourced from the United States, Italy and Spain. The analysed material was cDNA or gDNA that came from T cells, B-cell-depleted T cells, or PBMCs.

The authors' processing: From reference gene primer amplification, estimates of nucleated cell counts were derived. The method was immunoSEQ multiplex PCR; TCRdb's version includes in-frame clones alone and lacks a portion of them. V and J calls and clone size are as listed in that table; D and trimming were resolved from the DNA. The sample carries roughly 380,000 clones, roughly 80% recorded once. The CDR3 contains 12 residues. The V and J ends lost 6 bases and 7 bases respectively, with 10 bases between them. The V gene's germline CDR1 is MNHEY and CDR2 SVGAGI. The sample was peripheral blood. This clonotype originated in a human donor with acute or convalescent COVID-19. The donor label of this sample is uncertain. The chain recombines TRBV6-5 with TRBJ1-5; a possible D gene is TRBD1 (5 bases). The CDR3 bases are TGTGCCAGCAGAAACCGACAGCAGCCCCAGCATTTT. It is translated as CASRNRQQPQHF.